This T cell receptor (beta chain) was captured in a study of response to subunit inactivated influenza vaccine. Regarding the study as a whole: It was the authors' suggestion that each seasonal influenza vaccination recruits few new T cells.

This clonotype was observed a handful of times. Its antigen is unidentified. Germline CDR1 reads MNHEY; CDR2 reads SVGAGI. The germline V and J ends were trimmed by 4 bases and 5 bases, with 8 bases remaining between them. The CDR3 sequence is 13 residues long. TCRdb recomputed calls from the RT-PCR reads with MiXCR, one row per CDR3 protein. Of about 240,000 distinct CDR3 sequences in the sample, more than 9% were seen once. V usage is TRBV6-5 and J usage is TRBJ2-2; D may be TRBD2 (5 bases). This clonotype was obtained from a man in his forties or fifties who received an inactivated influenza vaccine. Source: non-naive T cells sorted from PBMCs, taken 14 days before vaccination. This chain's CDR3 is CASSFGETGELFF. In nucleotides, the CDR3 is TGTGCCAGCAGTTTCGGGGAGACCGGGGAGCTGTTTTTT.